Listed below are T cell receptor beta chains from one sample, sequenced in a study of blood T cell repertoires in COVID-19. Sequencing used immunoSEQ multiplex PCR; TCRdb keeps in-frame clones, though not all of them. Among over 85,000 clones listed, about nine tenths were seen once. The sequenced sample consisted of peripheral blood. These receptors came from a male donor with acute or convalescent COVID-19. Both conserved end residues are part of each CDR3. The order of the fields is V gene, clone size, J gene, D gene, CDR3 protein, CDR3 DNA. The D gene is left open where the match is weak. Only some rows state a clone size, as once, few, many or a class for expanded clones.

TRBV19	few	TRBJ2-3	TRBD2	CASSPGSGASTDTQYF	TGTGCCAGTAGTCCGGGTAGCGGGGCTAGCACAGATACGCAGTATTTT
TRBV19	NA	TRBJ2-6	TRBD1	CASSIGTGFGSSGANVLTF	TGTGCCAGTAGTATAGGGACAGGTTTTGGTAGCTCTGGGGCCAACGTCCTGACTTTC
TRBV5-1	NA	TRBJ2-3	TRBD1	CASRTGTATDTQYF	TGCGCCAGCAGAACCGGGACAGCCACAGATACGCAGTATTTT
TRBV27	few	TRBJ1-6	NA	CASTPSIYNSPLHF	TGTGCCAGCACCCCGAGCATTTATAATTCACCCCTCCACTTT
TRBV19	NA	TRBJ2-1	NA	CASSPQGRNEQFF	TGTGCCAGTAGTCCCCAGGGGCGGAATGAGCAGTTCTTC
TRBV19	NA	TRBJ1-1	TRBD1	CASRRQGGTEAFF	TGTGCCAGTAGAAGACAGGGAGGCACTGAAGCTTTCTTT
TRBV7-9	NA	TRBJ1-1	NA	CASSLGLTGTNTEAFF	TGTGCCAGCAGCTTAGGTTTGACAGGAACGAACACTGAAGCTTTCTTT
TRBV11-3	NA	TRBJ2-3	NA	CASSLDGGRWGNTDTQYF	TGTGCCAGCAGCTTAGATGGGGGCCGGTGGGGAAACACAGATACGCAGTATTTT
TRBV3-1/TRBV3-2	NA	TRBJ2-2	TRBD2	CASSTGLGNTGELFF	TGTGCCAGCAGCACGGGACTAGGGAACACCGGGGAGCTGTTTTTT
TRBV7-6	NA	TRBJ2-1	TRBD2	CASSSRTSGGAHYNEQFF	TGTGCCAGCAGCTCCCGGACTAGCGGGGGGGCCCATTACAATGAGCAGTTCTTC
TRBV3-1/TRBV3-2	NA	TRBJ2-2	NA	CASSQVTPGTGELFF	TGTGCCAGCAGCCAAGTCACTCCGGGGACCGGGGAGCTGTTTTTT
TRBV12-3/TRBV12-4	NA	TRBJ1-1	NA	CASSSQINTEAFF	TGTGCCAGCAGCTCCCAGATAAACACTGAAGCTTTCTTT
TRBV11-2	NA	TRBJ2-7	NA	CASSRGPLNEQYF	TGTGCCAGCAGCCGCGGCCCCTTGAACGAGCAGTACTTC
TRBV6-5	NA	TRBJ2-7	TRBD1	CASKKDREIGEQYF	TGTGCCAGCAAGAAAGACAGGGAAATTGGCGAGCAGTACTTC
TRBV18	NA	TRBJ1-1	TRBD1	CASSPPTGVTEAFF	TGTGCCAGCTCACCACCTACAGGGGTCACTGAAGCTTTCTTT
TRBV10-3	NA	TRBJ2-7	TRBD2	CATTRGVQYEQYF	TGTGCCACCACCCGGGGGGTCCAATACGAGCAGTACTTC
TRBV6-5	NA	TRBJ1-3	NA	CASSRQVSGNTIYF	TGTGCCAGCAGTAGGCAGGTCTCTGGAAACACCATATATTTT
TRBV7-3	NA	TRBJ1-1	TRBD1	CASSLEGQLGTEAFF	TGTGCCAGCAGCTTAGAGGGACAGCTGGGGACTGAAGCTTTCTTT
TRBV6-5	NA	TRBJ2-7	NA	CASSYSRSLPYEQYF	TGTGCCAGCAGTTACTCGAGGTCACTCCCCTACGAGCAGTACTTC